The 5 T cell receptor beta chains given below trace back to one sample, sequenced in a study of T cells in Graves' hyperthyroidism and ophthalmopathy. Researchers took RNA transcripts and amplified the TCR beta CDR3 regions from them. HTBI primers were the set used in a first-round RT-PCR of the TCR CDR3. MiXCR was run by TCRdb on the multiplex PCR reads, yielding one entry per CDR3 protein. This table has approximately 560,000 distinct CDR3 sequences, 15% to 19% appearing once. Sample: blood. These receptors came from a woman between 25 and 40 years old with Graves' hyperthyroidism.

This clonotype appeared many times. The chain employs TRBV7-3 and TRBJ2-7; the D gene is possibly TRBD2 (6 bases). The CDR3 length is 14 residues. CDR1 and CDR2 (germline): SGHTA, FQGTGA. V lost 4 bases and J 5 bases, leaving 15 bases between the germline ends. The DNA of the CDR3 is TGTGCCAGCAGCTCCTGGAGGGCTCCCAACGAGCAGTACTTC. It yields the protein CASSSWRAPNEQYF.

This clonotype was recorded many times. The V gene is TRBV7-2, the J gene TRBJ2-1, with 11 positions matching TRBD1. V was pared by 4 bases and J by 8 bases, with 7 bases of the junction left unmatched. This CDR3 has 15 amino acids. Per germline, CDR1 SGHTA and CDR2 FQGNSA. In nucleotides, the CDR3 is TGTGCCAGCAGCTCAATGGGACAGGGGGGTTATGAGCAGTTCTTC. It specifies CASSSMGQGGYEQFF. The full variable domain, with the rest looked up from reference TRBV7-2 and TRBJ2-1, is GAGVSQSPSNKVTEKGKDVELRCDPISGHTALYWYRQSLGQGLEFLIYFQGNSAPDKSGLPSDRFSAERTGGSVSTLTIQRTQQEDSAVYLCASSSMGQGGYEQFFGPGTRLTVL.

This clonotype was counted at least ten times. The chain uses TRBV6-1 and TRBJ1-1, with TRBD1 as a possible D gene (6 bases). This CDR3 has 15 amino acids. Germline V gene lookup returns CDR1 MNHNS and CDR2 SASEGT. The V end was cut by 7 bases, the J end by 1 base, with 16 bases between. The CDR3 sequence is CASTFLVQGNTEAFF. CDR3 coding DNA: TGTGCCAGCACGTTCTTGGTACAGGGGAACACTGAAGCTTTCTTT.

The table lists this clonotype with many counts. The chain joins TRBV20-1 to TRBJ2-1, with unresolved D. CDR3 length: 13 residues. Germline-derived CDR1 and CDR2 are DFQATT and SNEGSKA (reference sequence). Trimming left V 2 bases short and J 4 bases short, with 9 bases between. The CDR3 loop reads CSARNIAYNEQFF. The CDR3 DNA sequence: TGCAGTGCTAGAAACATAGCTTACAATGAGCAGTTCTTC.

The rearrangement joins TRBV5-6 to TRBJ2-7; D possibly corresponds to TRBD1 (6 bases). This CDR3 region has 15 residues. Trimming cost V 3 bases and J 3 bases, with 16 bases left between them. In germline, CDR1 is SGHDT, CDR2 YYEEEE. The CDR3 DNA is TGTGCCAGCAGCTACAACAGGGCTCCCGTCTACGAGCAGTACTTC. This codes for CASSYNRAPVYEQYF.